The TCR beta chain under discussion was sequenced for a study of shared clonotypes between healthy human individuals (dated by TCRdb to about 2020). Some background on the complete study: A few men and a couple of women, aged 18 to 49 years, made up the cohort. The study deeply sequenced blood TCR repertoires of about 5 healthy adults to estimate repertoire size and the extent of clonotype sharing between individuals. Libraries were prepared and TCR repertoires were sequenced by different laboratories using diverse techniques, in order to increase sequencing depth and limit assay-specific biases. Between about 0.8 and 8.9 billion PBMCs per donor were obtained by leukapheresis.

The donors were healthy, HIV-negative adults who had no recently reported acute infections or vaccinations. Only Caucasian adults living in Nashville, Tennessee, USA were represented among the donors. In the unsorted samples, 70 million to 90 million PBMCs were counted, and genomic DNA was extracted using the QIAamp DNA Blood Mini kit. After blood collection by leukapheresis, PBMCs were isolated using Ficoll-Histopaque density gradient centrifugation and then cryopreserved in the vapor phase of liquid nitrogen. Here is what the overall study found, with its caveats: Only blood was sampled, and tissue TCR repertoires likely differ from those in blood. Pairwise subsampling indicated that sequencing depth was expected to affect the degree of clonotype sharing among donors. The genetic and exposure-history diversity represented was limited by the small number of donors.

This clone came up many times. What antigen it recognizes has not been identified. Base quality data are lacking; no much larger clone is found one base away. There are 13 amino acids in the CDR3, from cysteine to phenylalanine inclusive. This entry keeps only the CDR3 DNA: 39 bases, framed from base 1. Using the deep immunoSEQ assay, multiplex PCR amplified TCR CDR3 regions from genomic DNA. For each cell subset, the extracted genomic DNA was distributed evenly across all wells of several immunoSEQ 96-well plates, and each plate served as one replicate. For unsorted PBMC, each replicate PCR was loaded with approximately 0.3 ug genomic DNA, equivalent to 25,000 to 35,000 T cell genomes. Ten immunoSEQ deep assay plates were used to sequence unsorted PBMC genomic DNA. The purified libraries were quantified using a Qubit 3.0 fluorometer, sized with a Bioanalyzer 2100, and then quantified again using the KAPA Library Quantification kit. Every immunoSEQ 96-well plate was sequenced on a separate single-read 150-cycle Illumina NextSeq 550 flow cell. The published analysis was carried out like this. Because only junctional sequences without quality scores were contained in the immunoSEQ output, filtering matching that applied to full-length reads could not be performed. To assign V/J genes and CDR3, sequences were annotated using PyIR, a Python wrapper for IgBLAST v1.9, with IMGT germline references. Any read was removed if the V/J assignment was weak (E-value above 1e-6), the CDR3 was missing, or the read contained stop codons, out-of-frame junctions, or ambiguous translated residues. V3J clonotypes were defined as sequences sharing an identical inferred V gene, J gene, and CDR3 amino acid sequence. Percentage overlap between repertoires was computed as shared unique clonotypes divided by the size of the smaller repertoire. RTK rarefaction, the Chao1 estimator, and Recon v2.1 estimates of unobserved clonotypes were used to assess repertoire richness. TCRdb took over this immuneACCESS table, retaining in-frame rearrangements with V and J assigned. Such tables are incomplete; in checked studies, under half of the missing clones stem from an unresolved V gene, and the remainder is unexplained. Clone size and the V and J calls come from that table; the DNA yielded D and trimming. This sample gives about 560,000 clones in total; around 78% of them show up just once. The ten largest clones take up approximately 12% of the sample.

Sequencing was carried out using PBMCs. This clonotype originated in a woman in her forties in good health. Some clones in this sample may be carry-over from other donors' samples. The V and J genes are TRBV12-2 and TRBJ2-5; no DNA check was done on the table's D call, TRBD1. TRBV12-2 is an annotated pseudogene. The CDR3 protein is CASRLGGQDVQYF. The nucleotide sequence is TGTGCAAGTCGCTTAGGGGGGCAGGACGTTCAGTACTTC.